The clone carrying this T cell receptor (beta chain) was picked up a small number of times. Its antigen is not identified. Clones were read by immunoSEQ multiplex PCR, and TCRdb kept only the in-frame ones, dropping some. The profile shows roughly 36,000 clones, around 63% of them singletons. These data originate in a study of cytotoxic CD8 clonotypes in ibrutinib-treated CLL. General observations from the study: With treatment, public clonotypes, which were uncommon, either contracted or remained stable.

The CDR3 runs 16 residues. Trimming at V came to 0 bases and at J to 4 bases, leaving 6 bases not matched to a gene. Germline V gene sequence: CDR1 ENHRY, CDR2 SYGVKD. Sequencing used PBMCs, obtained before ibrutinib treatment. The TCR comes from a human donor with chronic lymphocytic leukemia. This rearrangement joins TRBV10-3 to TRBJ2-3; 8 positions match TRBD2. The CDR3 nucleotides read TGTGCCATCAGTGAGTCTCGGACTAGCAGCGCAGATACGCAGTATTTT. Its protein is CAISESRTSSADTQYF.